The rows below give T cell receptor beta chains drawn from one sample of a study of CD8 T cells in ankylosing spondylitis. TCRdb analysed the 5' RACE reads with MiXCR anew, one entry per CDR3 protein. The table lists more than 600,000 distinct CDR3 sequences, 15% to 20% of them singletons, with 19% in the top ten. Sequenced sample: blood, either unsorted or a sorted T cell fraction (not recorded which). These receptors originate from a male donor with ankylosing spondylitis. Both conserved end residues are part of each CDR3. Each record gives: V gene, J gene, D gene, clone size, CDR3 DNA, CDR3 protein. D genes are given only for firm matches. Clone size is not always given. Where it is, it says once, few, many or a class for expanded clones.

v_call: TRBV12-3/TRBV12-4
j_call: TRBJ2-1
d_call: .
clone_size: many
cdr3_nt: TGTGCCAGCAGTCCCTGGGCAGGTACAATAGATGAGCAGTTCTTC
cdr3_aa: CASSPWAGTIDEQFF

v_call: TRBV27
j_call: TRBJ1-1
d_call: TRBD1
clone_size: .
cdr3_nt: TGTGCCAGCAGTTTAATAGGGGGGGCAGGGGGTTTCAACACTGAAGCTTTCTTT
cdr3_aa: CASSLIGGAGGFNTEAFF

v_call: TRBV4-2
j_call: TRBJ2-5
d_call: TRBD2
clone_size: few
cdr3_nt: TGTGCCAGCAGCCAAGATCGCGGGGGGGGGACGGAGACCCAGTACTTC
cdr3_aa: CASSQDRGGGTETQYF

v_call: TRBV20-1
j_call: TRBJ2-7
d_call: TRBD2
clone_size: few
cdr3_nt: TGCAGTGCTAGTGGAGCGGGGGGTTACGAGCAGTACTTC
cdr3_aa: CSASGAGGYEQYF

v_call: TRBV28
j_call: TRBJ1-1
d_call: .
clone_size: few
cdr3_nt: TGTGCCAGCTGGGGATACACTGAAGCTTTCTTT
cdr3_aa: CASWGYTEAFF

v_call: TRBV5-1
j_call: TRBJ2-3
d_call: .
clone_size: many
cdr3_nt: TGCGCCAGCAGCTTGATAACGGGGAGCACAGATACGCAGTATTTT
cdr3_aa: CASSLITGSTDTQYF

v_call: TRBV20-1
j_call: TRBJ2-4
d_call: TRBD1
clone_size: .
cdr3_nt: TGCAGTGCCACGACAGGGGAACTGGCCAAAAACATTCAGTACTTC
cdr3_aa: CSATTGELAKNIQYF

v_call: TRBV4-1
j_call: TRBJ2-7
d_call: .
clone_size: .
cdr3_nt: TGCGCCAGCAGCCCCGGTGGGGGTGGGGGACTTTACGAGCAGTACTTC
cdr3_aa: CASSPGGGGGLYEQYF

v_call: TRBV3-1
j_call: TRBJ2-1
d_call: TRBD2
clone_size: .
cdr3_nt: TGTGCCAGCAGCCAAGGTAGCGGGGGGGCCAATGAGCAGTTCTTC
cdr3_aa: CASSQGSGGANEQFF

v_call: TRBV12-3/TRBV12-4
j_call: TRBJ2-5
d_call: .
clone_size: many
cdr3_nt: TGTGCCAGCAGCCCAAAACAGGGCATCGGGGAGACCCAGTACTTC
cdr3_aa: CASSPKQGIGETQYF

v_call: TRBV24-1
j_call: TRBJ1-5
d_call: TRBD1
clone_size: many
cdr3_nt: TGTGCCACCAGTGAGGGGACAGGGGCCCTAAGGAATCAGCCCCAGCATTTT
cdr3_aa: CATSEGTGALRNQPQHF

v_call: TRBV20-1
j_call: TRBJ1-1
d_call: .
clone_size: few
cdr3_nt: TGCAGTGCTAGAGAGTCATTGGTGAACACTGAAGCTTTCTTT
cdr3_aa: CSARESLVNTEAFF

v_call: TRBV11-2
j_call: TRBJ2-2
d_call: .
clone_size: few
cdr3_nt: TGTGCCAGCAGCTTTTTAGTGTTGGGGACCGGGGAGCTGTTTTTT
cdr3_aa: CASSFLVLGTGELFF

v_call: TRBV5-1
j_call: TRBJ1-2
d_call: TRBD1
clone_size: .
cdr3_nt: TGCGCCAGCAGCCCCGACAGGGGGCCATATGGCTACACCTTC
cdr3_aa: CASSPDRGPYGYTF

v_call: TRBV20-1
j_call: TRBJ2-1
d_call: TRBD2
clone_size: many
cdr3_nt: TGCAGTGCCCCGGGACTAGCGGGGACTGAGCAGTTCTTC
cdr3_aa: CSAPGLAGTEQFF

v_call: TRBV4-1
j_call: TRBJ2-7
d_call: TRBD2
clone_size: .
cdr3_nt: TGCGCCAGCAGCCGGGAAGTAGCGGGACCGCTCGAGCAGTACTTC
cdr3_aa: CASSREVAGPLEQYF

v_call: TRBV4-3
j_call: TRBJ2-3
d_call: TRBD2
clone_size: .
cdr3_nt: TGCGCCAGCAGCCGAGGCACTAGCGGGAACACAGATACGCAGTATTTT
cdr3_aa: CASSRGTSGNTDTQYF